A single sample is the source of the 6 T cell receptor beta chains below, sequenced in a study of beta chain features in type 1 diabetes. General study points: Shortening that was moderate but significant affected the TCRB CDR3s of Type 1 diabetes patients in all four CD4+ subsets.

Their antigens remain unidentified. The study reverse transcribed the entire isolated RNA, so it sequenced expressed TCRB transcripts. TCRdb's copy holds only in-frame clones and misses some; the assay was immunoSEQ multiplex PCR. The repertoire holds some 160,000 clones, with roughly 9% as singletons. Input material: central memory CD4+ T cells from blood. The receptors were sampled from a woman aged 30 to 39 with type 1 diabetes.

The rearrangement links TRBV7-6 to TRBJ2-1, with 8 positions matching TRBD2. The CDR3 spans 15 residues. The germline CDR1 and CDR2 sequences are SGHVS and FNYEAQ. With 1 base clipped from V and 5 bases from J, the junction kept 4 bases outside the gene matches. The CDR3 spells CASSLVGTRDNEQFF. Here the CDR3 DNA reads TGTGCCAGCAGCTTAGTGGGGACTAGGGACAATGAGCAGTTCTTC.

The J gene is TRBJ1-1, the V gene TRBV6-1; TRBD1 aligns across 9 bases. The CDR3 spans 15 residues. Germline-derived CDR1 and CDR2 are MNHNS and SASEGT. The V segment lost 5 bases and the J segment 5 bases; nucleotides outside the gene matches: 9. CDR3 bases: TGTGCCAGCAGTAACCCGACAGGGGGGGAAACTGAAGCTTTCTTT. It codes for CASSNPTGGETEAFF.

The CDR3: CASGSTIRLAENTGELFF. The DNA of the CDR3 is TGCGCCAGCGGCTCAACAATCAGACTAGCGGAGAACACCGGGGAGCTGTTTTTT. V gene TRBV5-1 combines with J gene TRBJ2-2; 9 nucleotides match TRBD2. Germline assignment: CDR1 SGHRS and CDR2 YFSETQ. The CDR3 has 18 amino acids. V dropped 7 bases and J dropped 1; count of bases not matched to a gene: 14.

In this sample, this clone turned up a few times. The chain couples TRBV4-1 to TRBJ2-6; perhaps TRBD2 as D (6 bases). Per the germline V gene, CDR1 is MGHRA and CDR2 is YSYEKL. Trimming pared 6 bases from V and 1 base from J, leaving 10 bases between. The CDR3 spans 15 residues. In DNA, the CDR3 is TGCGCCAGCAGGCCTCGGGAGTCTGGGGCCAACGTCCTGACTTTC. Encoded protein: CASRPRESGANVLTF.

V and J are TRBV12-5 and TRBJ2-1; perhaps TRBD2 as D (5 bases). CDR1 is LGHNT, CDR2 FRNRAP, per germline. The V end was cut by 7 bases, the J end by 7 bases, with 23 bases between. CDR3 length: 16 amino acids. The CDR3 DNA reads as TGTGCTAGTGCCACTGGAGGAGTAGCAGGTCGGAATGAGCAGTTCTTC. It yields the protein CASATGGVAGRNEQFF.

The CDR3 spells CASGTSGETQYF. The CDR3, as DNA: TGTGCTAGTGGTACTAGTGGGGAGACCCAGTACTTC. The chain uses TRBV12-5 and TRBJ2-5; tentative D call: TRBD2 (5 bases). The germline V and J ends were trimmed by 5 bases and 5 bases, with 9 bases remaining between them. This CDR3 is built from 12 residues. In germline, CDR1 is LGHNT, CDR2 FRNRAP.